The 6 T cell receptor beta chains in this list originate from one sample, sequenced in a study of T-cell memory formation after mild COVID-19 (dated by TCRdb to 2020 to 2022). Receptor amplification or capture employed 5' RACE. The reads were generated on an Illumina NovaSeq 6000. The public reads were reprocessed in TCRdb via fastp at Q25 and MiXCR, keeping in-frame beta chains. Under each unique CDR3 protein, matching rows form one entry showing the most common genes and DNA. The sample table records 350,000 to 450,000 distinct CDR3 sequences; 15% to 20% of these occur just once. Of the sample, roughly 8.4% is held by the ten largest clones. The sample comprised PBMCs or a T cell subset sorted from them (not recorded which). The receptors here all came from an adult woman who had mild COVID-19 (a few samples of this study predate the infection). The sample titles of this study are shuffled in the database, so cell type and time point are left out; the donor was told from shared clones.

This clonotype was recorded a few times. The CDR3 sequence is CASSPNLAGGGEYF. The CDR3 bases are TGTGCCAGCAGCCCCAACTTAGCAGGTGGTGGCGAGTACTTC. V and J are TRBV6-5 and TRBJ2-5; D not resolved. CDR1 is MNHEY, CDR2 SVGAGI, per germline. This CDR3 is 14 amino acids long. V was trimmed by 6 bases and J by 12 bases, leaving 23 bases between them.

The chain combines TRBV6-2 or TRBV6-3 with TRBJ2-1; D remains ambiguous. V lost 2 bases and J 4 bases, leaving 9 bases between the germline ends. Germline V gene lookup returns CDR1 MNHEY and CDR2 SVGEGT. There are 14 residues in the CDR3. The CDR3 bases are TGTGCCAGCAGTTACGTTGCCGCTTACAATGAGCAGTTCTTC. Translated: CASSYVAAYNEQFF.

A few counts support this clonotype. This chain joins TRBV6-2 or TRBV6-3 and TRBJ2-1; 9 bases are a match to TRBD1. This CDR3 is built from 13 residues. Germline loops: CDR1 MNHEY, CDR2 SVGEGT. Unmatched junction bases numbered 12, after V lost 6 bases and J lost 15 bases. The DNA of the CDR3 is TGTGCCAGCAGCCAACTTGCGGGACAGGGCCTGTTCTTC. It yields the protein CASSQLAGQGLFF.

The chain links TRBV5-4 to TRBJ2-3; 8 bases are a match to TRBD2. The CDR3 consists of 15 residues. In germline, CDR1 is SGHNT, CDR2 YYREEE (reference sequence). V lost 0 bases and J lost 9; bases outside the gene matches: 9. The chain's CDR3 is CASSLEAGVVYTQYF. CDR3 DNA sequence: TGTGCCAGCAGCTTGGAAGCGGGAGTGGTCTACACGCAGTATTTT.

The CDR3 nucleotides read TGTGCCACCAGTGATCTCGGACGTGGCCCCGGGGAGCTGTTTTTT. Encoded protein: CATSDLGRGPGELFF. V is TRBV24-1 and J is TRBJ2-2; D gene uncertain. CDR1 is KGHDR and CDR2 is SFDVKD in the germline V gene. This CDR3 is built from 15 residues. V lost 3 bases and J 6 bases, leaving 13 bases between the germline ends.

The CDR3 bases are TGCAGTGCTAGGCGGGGGGTCAATGAGCAGTTCTTC. It translates to CSARRGVNEQFF. J is TRBJ2-1 and V is TRBV20-1; 8 bases are shared with TRBD2. Germline CDR1 and CDR2: DFQATT and SNEGSKA (reference sequence). The CDR3 extends over 12 amino acids. V lost 3 bases to trimming and J lost 6 bases; unmatched junction nucleotides: 1.